Listed here are 19 T cell receptor beta chains from one sample, sequenced in a study of blood T cell repertoires in COVID-19. Assay: immunoSEQ multiplex PCR; the TCRdb copy retains only in-frame clones and omits some. The data contain roughly 250,000 clones, roughly 90% of them seen just once; the ten biggest clones take up roughly 12%. The material sequenced was peripheral blood. All receptors come from a woman in her 30s with COVID-19, enrolled during active disease.

This clone was counted a single time. The chain combines TRBV10-2 with TRBJ2-7, with D possibly TRBD2 on 5 matching bases. The CDR3 is 13 amino acids. V shed 6 bases and J shed 6 bases, with 15 bases lying between them. CDR1 is WSHSY and CDR2 is SAAADI in the germline V gene. This CDR3 is CASSGLLSPEQYF. The CDR3 coding sequence is TGCGCCAGCAGCGGACTCCTCTCCCCCGAGCAGTACTTC.

The chain couples TRBV6-1 to TRBJ2-7, with 10 bases fitting TRBD1. The CDR3 runs to 15 residues. Germline assignment: CDR1 MNHNS and CDR2 SASEGT. Trimming cost V 0 bases and J 4 bases; bases outside gene matches: 3. The CDR3 DNA reads TGTGCCAGCAGTGAAGCGACAGGGGGCGGATACGAGCAGTACTTC. Translated, it gives CASSEATGGGYEQYF.

Here the CDR3 reads CAWEQGNIQYF. The DNA of the CDR3 is TGTGCCTGGGAACAGGGTAACATTCAGTACTTC. The chain recombines TRBV30 with TRBJ2-4; a possible D gene is TRBD1 (6 bases). Germline CDR1 GTSNPN, CDR2 SVGIG (reference sequence). V was pared by 5 bases and J by 7 bases, with 9 bases between. The length of the CDR3 is 11 residues.

This clone was seen just once. This chain links TRBV5-1 with TRBJ2-5; D not resolved. Germline assignment: CDR1 SGHRS and CDR2 YFSETQ. V was cut by 0 bases and J by 4 bases, with 10 bases left in between. The CDR3 totals 14 residues. CDR3 sequence reads: CASSLGLLGETQYF. DNA of the CDR3: TGCGCCAGCAGCTTGGGTCTACTCGGAGAGACCCAGTACTTC.

The rearrangement uses TRBV6-5 and TRBJ1-3, with D uncertain. Trimming took 3 bases from V and 0 from J, leaving 9 bases between them. This CDR3 contains 15 residues. Germline V gives CDR1 MNHEY, CDR2 SVGAGI. CDR3 in DNA: TGTGCCAGCAGTTATCGGGGATCCTCTGGAAACACCATATATTTT. This codes for CASSYRGSSGNTIYF.

The chain uses TRBV5-6 and TRBJ2-3, with 11 positions matching TRBD2. V gave up 0 bases and J gave up 7 bases; unmatched junction bases: 7. This CDR3 spans 16 amino acids. Germline CDR1 and CDR2: SGHDT and YYEEEE. In nucleotides, the CDR3 is TGTGCCAGCAGCTTGGTCCTAGCGGGGGGTATATATACGCAGTATTTT. Amino acid sequence: CASSLVLAGGIYTQYF.

This chain links TRBV3-1 (or the pseudogene TRBV3-2) with TRBJ2-3, with 9 bases identical to TRBD1. CDR1 is LGHDT, CDR2 YNNKEL, per germline (reference sequence). The J segment lost 4 bases and the V segment lost 8 bases, leaving 7 bases of the junction unmatched. The CDR3 extends over 14 amino acids. In nucleotides, the CDR3 is TGTGCCAGCGCGAGGACAGGGGAACCAGATACGCAGTATTTT. This codes for CASARTGEPDTQYF.

The chain is built from TRBV27 and TRBJ1-5, with D perhaps matching TRBD1 (5 bases). CDR3 length equals 14 residues. The V gene's germline CDR1 is MNHEY and CDR2 SMNVEV (reference sequence). Trimming removed 6 bases from V and 3 bases from J, with 12 bases in between. In DNA, the CDR3 is TGTGCCAGCAGACCTACAGGAATCAATCAGCCCCAGCATTTT. This codes for CASRPTGINQPQHF.

This clone was observed once. This rearrangement joins TRBV27 to TRBJ1-2; D may be TRBD1 (5 bases). This CDR3 is built from 13 residues. Germline V gene data show CDR1 as MNHEY and CDR2 as SMNVEV (reference sequence). V was pared by 4 bases and J by 6 bases, with 12 bases between. CDR3 residues: CASSSIGGDGYTF. CDR3 nucleotide sequence: TGTGCCAGCAGTTCGATCGGAGGGGATGGCTACACCTTC.

The chain carries TRBV19 and TRBJ2-3, with 7 bases lining up with TRBD2. V gave up 8 bases and J gave up 14 bases; unmatched junction bases: 13. The germline V gene encodes CDR1 LNHDA and CDR2 SQIVND (reference sequence). There are 12 residues in the CDR3. The CDR3 DNA is TGTGCCAGTGGGCCGATAAGCGGGACCGCGTATTTT. Translation gives CASGPISGTAYF.

This chain uses TRBV4-1 with TRBJ2-2; 8 positions match TRBD1. Germline-derived CDR1 and CDR2 are MGHRA and YSYEKL. J gave up 2 bases and V 3 bases, and 2 bases lay outside the gene matches. CDR3 size: 15 residues. CDR3 region: CASSQDRVNTGELFF. The CDR3 DNA reads as TGCGCCAGCAGCCAGGACAGGGTAAACACCGGGGAGCTGTTTTTT.

The CDR3 DNA reads TGTGCCAGCAGCCAAGGTGACAGCTACACTGAAGCTTTCTTT. It specifies CASSQGDSYTEAFF. The V gene is TRBV3-1 (or the pseudogene TRBV3-2), the J gene TRBJ1-1; tentatively, D is TRBD1 (5 bases). Germline CDR1 LGHDT, CDR2 YNNKEL (reference sequence). The CDR3 runs to 14 residues. V dropped 1 base and J dropped 3 bases, with 9 bases sitting between them.

The V and J genes are TRBV5-6 and TRBJ1-4; the D is unclear. The V and J ends lost 0 bases and 10 bases respectively, with 13 bases between them. This CDR3 has 14 residues. Germline CDR1 and CDR2: SGHDT and YYEEEE. CDR3 sequence reads: CASSLAGISGKLFF. The DNA for the CDR3 is TGTGCCAGCAGCTTGGCTGGCATATCTGGAAAACTGTTTTTT.

The V gene is TRBV19, the J gene TRBJ1-1; 12 bases agree with TRBD1. V was clipped by 7 bases and J by 5 bases; unmatched bases: 8. The CDR3 sequence is 15 residues long. Germline lookup yields CDR1 LNHDA and CDR2 SQIVND (reference sequence). CDR3 bases: TGTGCCAGTACCCTGGGACAGGGGGCGGTAACTGAAGCTTTCTTT. It is translated as CASTLGQGAVTEAFF.

The J gene is TRBJ1-1, the V gene TRBV18; 7 nucleotides match TRBD1. V trimming: 3 bases; J trimming: 3 bases; junction bases outside the gene matches: 4. The length of the CDR3 is 14 residues. Germline values: CDR1 KGHSH, CDR2 LQKENI. As DNA, the CDR3 is TGTGCCAGCTCACCGACAACAGGGGACACTGAAGCTTTCTTT. Translated: CASSPTTGDTEAFF.

The rearrangement joins TRBV3-1 (or the pseudogene TRBV3-2) to TRBJ2-4; no clear D gene. The germline V gene encodes CDR1 LGHDT and CDR2 YNNKEL (reference sequence). This CDR3 has 13 residues. V lost 0 bases and J 5 bases, leaving 5 bases between the germline ends. The CDR3 loop is CASSQDRENIQYF. CDR3 bases: TGTGCCAGCAGCCAAGATCGGGAAAACATTCAGTACTTC.

This chain connects TRBV24-1 to TRBJ2-2; D perhaps matches TRBD1 (5 bases). Germline-derived CDR1 and CDR2 are KGHDR and SFDVKD. Trimming pared 8 bases from V and 6 bases from J, leaving 9 bases between. This CDR3 contains 12 residues. In nucleotides, the CDR3 is TGTGCCACCACAGACAGATCCGGGGAGCTGTTTTTT. It specifies CATTDRSGELFF.

V usage is TRBV5-6 and J usage is TRBJ2-7; 7 bases align to TRBD1. After removal of 6 bases from V and 2 bases from J, the junction contained 5 bases not matched to a gene. This CDR3 contains 13 residues. Germline-derived CDR1 and CDR2 are SGHDT and YYEEEE. DNA of the CDR3: TGTGCCAGCATCCGACAGGGAACCTACGAGCAGTACTTC. It encodes CASIRQGTYEQYF.

The chain recombines TRBV11-2 with TRBJ1-2, with D perhaps TRBD1 (6 bases). In germline, CDR1 is SGHAT, CDR2 FQNNGV. This CDR3 spans 16 amino acids. V shed 1 base and J shed 8 bases, with 20 bases lying between them. The CDR3 DNA follows: TGTGCCAGCAGCTTAGGAGCCCCGATTGGGGGCCTGGGCTACACCTTC. Amino acid sequence: CASSLGAPIGGLGYTF.